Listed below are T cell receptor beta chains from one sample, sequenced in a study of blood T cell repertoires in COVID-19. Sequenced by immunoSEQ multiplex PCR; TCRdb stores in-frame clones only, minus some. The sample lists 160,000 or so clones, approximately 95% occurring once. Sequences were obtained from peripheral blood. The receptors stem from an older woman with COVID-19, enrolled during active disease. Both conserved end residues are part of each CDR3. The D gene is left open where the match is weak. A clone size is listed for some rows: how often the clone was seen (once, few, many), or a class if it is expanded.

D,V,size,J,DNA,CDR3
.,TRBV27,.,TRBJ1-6,TGTGCCAGCAGTTTGACCCAAGGGAGCGCTAATAATTCACCCCTCCACTTT,CASSLTQGSANNSPLHF
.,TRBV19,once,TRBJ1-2,TGTGCCAGTAGTATTGAGGGCATTCCCACCTTC,CASSIEGIPTF
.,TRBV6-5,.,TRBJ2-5,TGTGCCAGCAGCGCTCGGTATGAGACCCAGTACTTC,CASSARYETQYF
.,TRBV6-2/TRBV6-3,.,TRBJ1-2,TGTGCCAGCAGTTACTCGAGAGCGAATTATGGCTACACCTTC,CASSYSRANYGYTF
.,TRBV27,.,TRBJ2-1,TGTGCCAGCAGTACGGGGGACTCCTACAATGAGCAGTTCTTC,CASSTGDSYNEQFF
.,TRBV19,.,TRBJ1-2,TGTGCCAGTAGCGGCGGGAGGAACTATGGCTACACCTTC,CASSGGRNYGYTF
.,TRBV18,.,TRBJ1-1,TGTGCCAGCCACAGTGACATTTTGAACACTGAAGCTTTCTTT,CASHSDILNTEAFF
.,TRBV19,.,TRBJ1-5,TGTGCCAGTAGTATAGGCAGGGTGGTTAGCAATCAGCCCCAGCATTTT,CASSIGRVVSNQPQHF
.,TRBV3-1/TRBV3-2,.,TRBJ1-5,TGTGCCAGCAGCCCTAACCCCCTTAGCAATCAGCCCCAGCATTTT,CASSPNPLSNQPQHF
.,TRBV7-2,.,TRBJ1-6,TGTGCCAGCAGCTTAAACTCAGGGTCCAATTCACCCCTCCACTTT,CASSLNSGSNSPLHF
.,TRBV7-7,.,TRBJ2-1,TGTGCCAGCAGCTTATTGAGGGACAATGAGCAGTTCTTC,CASSLLRDNEQFF
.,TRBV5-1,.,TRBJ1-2,TGCGCCAGCAGCCCTGGACAGCTTAACTATGGCTACACCTTC,CASSPGQLNYGYTF
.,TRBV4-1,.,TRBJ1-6,TGCGCCAGCAGCCAAGCGCTTTTGATGTTTACAGAAAATTCACCCCTCCACTTT,CASSQALLMFTENSPLHF
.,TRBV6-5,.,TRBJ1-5,TGTGCCAGCACAGAAACAGGGCGCAATCAGCCCCAGCATTTT,CASTETGRNQPQHF
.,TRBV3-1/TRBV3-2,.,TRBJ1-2,TGTGCCAGCATGATGGAGGGCTATGGCTACACCTTC,CASMMEGYGYTF
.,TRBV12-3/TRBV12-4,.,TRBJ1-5,TGTGCCAGCACCAAGGAGGGCGAGCCCCAGCATTTT,CASTKEGEPQHF
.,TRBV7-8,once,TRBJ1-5,TGTGCCAGCAGCTTAGTAGGGGGTGGCAATCAGCCCCAGCATTTT,CASSLVGGGNQPQHF
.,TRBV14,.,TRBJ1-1,TGTGCCAGCAGCCAAGTCTCCACTGAAGCTTTCTTT,CASSQVSTEAFF
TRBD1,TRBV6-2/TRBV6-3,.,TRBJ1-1,TGTGCCAGCAGTTACGGGACAGGGTATCTCATCGCTGAAGCTTTCTTT,CASSYGTGYLIAEAFF
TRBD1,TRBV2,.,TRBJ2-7,TGTGCCAGCAGTGCGGGACAGGGGACCTCCTACGAGCAGTACTTC,CASSAGQGTSYEQYF
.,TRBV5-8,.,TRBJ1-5,TGTGCCAGCAGCTTGGGCAGTCCAAATCAGCCCCAGCATTTT,CASSLGSPNQPQHF
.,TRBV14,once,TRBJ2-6,TGTGCCAGCAGCCGTGGGCCCTCTGGGGCCAACGTCCTGACTTTC,CASSRGPSGANVLTF
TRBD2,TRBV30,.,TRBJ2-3,TGTGCCTGGAGTAGCGGGGGTTGGGATACGCAGTATTTT,CAWSSGGWDTQYF
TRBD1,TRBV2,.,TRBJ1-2,TGTGCCAGCAACGCCGGGACAGGGAACTATGGCTACACCTTC,CASNAGTGNYGYTF
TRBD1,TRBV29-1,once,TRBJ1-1,TGCAGCGGGGAGAGGGGGCTGGGCACTGAAGCTTTCTTT,CSGERGLGTEAFF
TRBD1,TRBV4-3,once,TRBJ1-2,TGCGCCAGCAGCCGTGACTCGACAGGGAGCCCCTTAGATGGCTACACCTTC,CASSRDSTGSPLDGYTF
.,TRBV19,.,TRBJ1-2,TGTGCCAGTAGCAAGACCAGGGTGGACTATGGCTACACCTTC,CASSKTRVDYGYTF
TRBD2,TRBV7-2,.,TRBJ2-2,TGTGCCAGCAGCTTATTAGCGGGGGGGCCGGCCGGGGAGCTGTTTTTT,CASSLLAGGPAGELFF
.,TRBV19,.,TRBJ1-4,TGTGCCAGTAACACCTGGTCCGGGACTCTAAATGAAAAACTGTTTTTT,CASNTWSGTLNEKLFF
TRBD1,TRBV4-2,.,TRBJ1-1,TGTGCCAGCAGCCAAGTTTCGGGAGACGTGACAGGGTGGACTGAAGCTTTCTTT,CASSQVSGDVTGWTEAFF
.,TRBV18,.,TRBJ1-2,TGTGCCAGCTCCCCGGGGGTTGACTATGGCTACACCTTC,CASSPGVDYGYTF
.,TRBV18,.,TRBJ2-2,TGTGCCAGCTCACCACAGGAGGGCACCGGGGAGCTGTTTTTT,CASSPQEGTGELFF
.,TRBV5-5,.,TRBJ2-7,TGTGCCAGCAGCTTGGTCGGGGGTTACGAGCAGTACTTC,CASSLVGGYEQYF
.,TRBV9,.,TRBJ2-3,TGTGCCAGCAGCGTTTACGGGGTAAGCACAGATACGCAGTATTTT,CASSVYGVSTDTQYF
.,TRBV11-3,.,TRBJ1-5,TGTGCCAGCAGCGTTTGGACAGCCAATCAGCCCCAGCATTTT,CASSVWTANQPQHF
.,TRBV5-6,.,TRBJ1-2,TGTGCCAGCAGCTTGGACAGGGACTATGGCTACACCTTC,CASSLDRDYGYTF
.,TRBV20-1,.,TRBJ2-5,TGCAGTGCTAGTGGAGCAAGGGGGTTCGGGGAGACCCAGTACTTC,CSASGARGFGETQYF
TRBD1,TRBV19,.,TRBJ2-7,TGTGCCAGTAGGGATCCGGGACAGGGCCCCTACGAGCAGTACTTC,CASRDPGQGPYEQYF
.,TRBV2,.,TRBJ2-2,TGTGCCAGCAGAACAGGAGCCGATTATCGAACCGGGGAGCTGTTTTTT,CASRTGADYRTGELFF
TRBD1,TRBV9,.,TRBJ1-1,TGTGCCAGCAGCGTAGGAAGGGGGCCGGGGAACACTGAAGCTTTCTTT,CASSVGRGPGNTEAFF
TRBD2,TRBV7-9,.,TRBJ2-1,TGTGCCAGCAGCTTAGTCGGGGGGGCGTTTAATGAGCAGTTCTTC,CASSLVGGAFNEQFF
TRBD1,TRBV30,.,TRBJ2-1,TGTGCCTGGACCTTACCAACGGGACAGGGGGCTTTCTATGAGCAGTTCTTC,CAWTLPTGQGAFYEQFF
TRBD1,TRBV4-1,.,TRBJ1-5,TGCGCCAGCAGCCAAGATCTGACAGGGGTAGGCAATCAGCCCCAGCATTTT,CASSQDLTGVGNQPQHF
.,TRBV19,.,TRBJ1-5,TGTGCCAGTAGTATAAATTTCCCAAATCAGCCCCAGCATTTT,CASSINFPNQPQHF
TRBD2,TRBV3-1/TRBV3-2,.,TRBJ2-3,TGTGCCAGCAGCTTAGCGGGGGTAAACACAGATACGCAGTATTTT,CASSLAGVNTDTQYF
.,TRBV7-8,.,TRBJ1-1,TGTGCCAGCAGCTTAGGGAAGCTGACAGCTAACACTGAAGCTTTCTTT,CASSLGKLTANTEAFF
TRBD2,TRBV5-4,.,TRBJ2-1,TGTGCCAGCAGCCTGGGACTAGCGGGAAATGAGCAGTTCTTC,CASSLGLAGNEQFF
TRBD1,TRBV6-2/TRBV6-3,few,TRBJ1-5,TGTGCCAGCAGTGACAGGGGGCGGTATCAGCCCCAGCATTTT,CASSDRGRYQPQHF
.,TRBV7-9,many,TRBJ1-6,TGTGCCAGCAGGGACTCCGAGTACTATAATTCACCCCTCCACTTT,CASRDSEYYNSPLHF
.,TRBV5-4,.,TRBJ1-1,TGTGCCAGCAGATCAGTAGGGGGGGCGGGGAACACTGAAGCTTTCTTT,CASRSVGGAGNTEAFF
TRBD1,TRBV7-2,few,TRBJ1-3,TGTGCCAGCAGCACGGGACAGGCATCGACCATATATTTT,CASSTGQASTIYF
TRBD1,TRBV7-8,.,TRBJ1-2,TGTGCCAGCAGTAGCCAGGGGGACTATGGCTACACCTTC,CASSSQGDYGYTF
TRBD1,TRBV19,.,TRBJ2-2,TGTGCCAGTAGTGTGCAGGGGGCGACCACCGGGGAGCTGTTTTTT,CASSVQGATTGELFF
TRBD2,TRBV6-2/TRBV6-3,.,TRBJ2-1,TGTGCCAGCAGTTACGGCGGTAGCGGGGGGGCGCCCTTGGATGAGCAGTTCTTC,CASSYGGSGGAPLDEQFF
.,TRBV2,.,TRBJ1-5,TGTGCCAGCAGTGGGGGAGGCCAGCCCCAGCATTTT,CASSGGGQPQHF